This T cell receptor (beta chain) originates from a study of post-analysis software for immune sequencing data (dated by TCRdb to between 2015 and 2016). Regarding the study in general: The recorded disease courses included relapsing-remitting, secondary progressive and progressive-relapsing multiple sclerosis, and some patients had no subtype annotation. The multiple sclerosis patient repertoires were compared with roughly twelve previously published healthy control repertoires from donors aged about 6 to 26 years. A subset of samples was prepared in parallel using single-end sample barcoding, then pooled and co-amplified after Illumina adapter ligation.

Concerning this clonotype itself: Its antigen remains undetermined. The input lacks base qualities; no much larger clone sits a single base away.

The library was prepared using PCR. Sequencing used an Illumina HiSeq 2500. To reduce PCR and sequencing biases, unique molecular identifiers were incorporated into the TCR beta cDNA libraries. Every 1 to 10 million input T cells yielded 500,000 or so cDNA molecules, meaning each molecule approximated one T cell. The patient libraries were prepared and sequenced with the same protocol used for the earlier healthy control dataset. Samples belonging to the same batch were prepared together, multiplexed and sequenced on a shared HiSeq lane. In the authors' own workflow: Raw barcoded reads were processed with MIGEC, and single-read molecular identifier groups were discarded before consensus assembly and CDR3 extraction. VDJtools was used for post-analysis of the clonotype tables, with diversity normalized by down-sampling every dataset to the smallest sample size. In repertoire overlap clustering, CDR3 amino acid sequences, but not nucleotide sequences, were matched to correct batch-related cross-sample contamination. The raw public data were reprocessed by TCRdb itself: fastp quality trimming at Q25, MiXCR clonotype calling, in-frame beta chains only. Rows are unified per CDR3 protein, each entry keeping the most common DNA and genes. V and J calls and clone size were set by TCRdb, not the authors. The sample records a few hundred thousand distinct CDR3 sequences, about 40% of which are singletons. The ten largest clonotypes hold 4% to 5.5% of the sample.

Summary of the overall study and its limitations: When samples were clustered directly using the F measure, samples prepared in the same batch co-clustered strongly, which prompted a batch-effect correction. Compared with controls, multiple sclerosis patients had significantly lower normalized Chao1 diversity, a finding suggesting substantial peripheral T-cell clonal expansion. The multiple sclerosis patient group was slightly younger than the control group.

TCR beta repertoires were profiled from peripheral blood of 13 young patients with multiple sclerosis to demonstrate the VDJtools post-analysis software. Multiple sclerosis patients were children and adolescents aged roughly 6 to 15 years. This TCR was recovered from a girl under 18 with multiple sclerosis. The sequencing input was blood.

The nucleotides read TGTGCCAGCTCACTTCCCGACAGGGAACTGTACTTC. It specifies CASSLPDRELYF. Recombination connected TRBV18 to TRBJ2-5, with 7 bases in between that match TRBD1. Reading the germline V gene gives CDR1 KGHSH and CDR2 LQKENI. Including the terminal cysteine and phenylalanine, the CDR3 comprises 12 residues. Kept here is only the CDR3 DNA, which spans 36 bases and is read in frame from base 1. V is pruned by 4 bases and J by 13 bases, leaving 9 bases of the junction without a gene match.